The entry below describes one T cell receptor (beta chain). Its antigen is unidentified. The data stem from a study of T cell repertoires in ileal Crohn's disease. General study points: Mucosal expansions were suggested to be mainly CD8 T cells.

The assay was immunoSEQ multiplex PCR, and TCRdb's table has in-frame clones only and misses some. The table shows about 3,800 clones, with roughly 83% occurring only once. Germline V gene lookup returns CDR1 SNHLY and CDR2 FYNNEI. The ends lost 4 bases at V and 3 bases at J; junction bases unmatched: 3. This CDR3 comprises 14 residues. Sequencing was performed on ileal tissue. The chain joins TRBV2 to TRBJ1-3, with 7 bases that match TRBD1. This receptor was taken from an adult with Crohn's disease. The DNA of the CDR3 is TGTGCCAGCAGTGTTAACAGGGGTGGAAACACCATATATTTT. Protein sequence: CASSVNRGGNTIYF.